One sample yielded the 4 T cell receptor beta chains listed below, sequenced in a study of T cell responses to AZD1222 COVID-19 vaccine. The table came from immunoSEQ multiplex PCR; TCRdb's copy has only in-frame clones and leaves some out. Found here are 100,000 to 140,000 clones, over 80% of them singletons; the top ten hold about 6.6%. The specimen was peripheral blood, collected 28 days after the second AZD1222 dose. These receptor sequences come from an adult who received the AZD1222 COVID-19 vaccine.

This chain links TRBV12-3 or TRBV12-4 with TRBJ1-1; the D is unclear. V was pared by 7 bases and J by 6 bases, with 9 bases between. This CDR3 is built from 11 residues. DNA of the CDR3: TGTGCCAGCACGAAGGAGGCTGAAGCTTTCTTT. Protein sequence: CASTKEAEAFF.

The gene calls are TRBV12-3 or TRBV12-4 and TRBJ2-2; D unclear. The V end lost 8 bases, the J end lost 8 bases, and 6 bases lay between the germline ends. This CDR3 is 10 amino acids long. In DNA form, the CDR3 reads TGTGCCAGCCTCGCTGGGGAGCTGTTTTTT. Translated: CASLAGELFF.

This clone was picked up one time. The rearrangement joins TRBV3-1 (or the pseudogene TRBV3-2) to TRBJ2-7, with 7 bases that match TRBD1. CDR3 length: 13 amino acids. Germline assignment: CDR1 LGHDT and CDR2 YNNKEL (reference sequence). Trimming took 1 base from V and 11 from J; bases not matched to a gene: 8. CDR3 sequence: CASSQGDRVEEYF. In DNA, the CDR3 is TGTGCCAGCAGCCAAGGTGACAGGGTAGAGGAGTACTTC.

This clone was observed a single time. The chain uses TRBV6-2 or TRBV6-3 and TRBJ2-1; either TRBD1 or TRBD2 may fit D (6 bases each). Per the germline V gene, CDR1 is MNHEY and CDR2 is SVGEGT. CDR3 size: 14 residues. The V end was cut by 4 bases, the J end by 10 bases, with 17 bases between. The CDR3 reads CASSSWRGVHEQFF. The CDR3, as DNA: TGTGCCAGCAGTTCCTGGAGGGGGGTCCACGAGCAGTTCTTC.